This is a list of T cell receptor beta chains from one sample in a study of blood T cell repertoires in COVID-19. The method was immunoSEQ multiplex PCR; TCRdb's version includes in-frame clones alone and lacks a portion of them. The sample carries approximately 240,000 clones, approximately 83% recorded once. Sequenced input: peripheral blood. Receptor source: a woman aged 55-75 years with acute or convalescent COVID-19. Both conserved end residues are part of each CDR3. Fields, in order: J gene, clone size, V gene, D gene, CDR3 DNA, CDR3 protein. The D gene is left open where the match is weak. Part of the rows lack a size; the others show once, few, many or a class for expanded clones.

j_call: TRBJ2-7; clone_size: NA; v_call: TRBV19; d_call: NA; cdr3_nt: TGTGCCAGTAGTACATCCGGGACAACTGGCGAGCAGTACTTC; cdr3_aa: CASSTSGTTGEQYF
j_call: TRBJ2-3; clone_size: NA; v_call: TRBV11-3; d_call: NA; cdr3_nt: TGTGCCAGCAGCGTCACAGGGAAACATACGCAGTATTTT; cdr3_aa: CASSVTGKHTQYF
j_call: TRBJ1-6; clone_size: NA; v_call: TRBV7-2; d_call: NA; cdr3_nt: TGTGCCAGCAGCACTAAGGACGGGCGGGATTCACCCCTCCACTTT; cdr3_aa: CASSTKDGRDSPLHF
j_call: TRBJ2-2; clone_size: many; v_call: TRBV4-1; d_call: NA; cdr3_nt: TGCGCCAGCAGCCTTCGTACAGAACCCACCGGGGAGCTGTTTTTT; cdr3_aa: CASSLRTEPTGELFF
j_call: TRBJ1-1; clone_size: few; v_call: TRBV3-1/TRBV3-2; d_call: TRBD1; cdr3_nt: TGTGCCAGCAGCTCACTTCCGGGACAGCTTGAAGCTTTCTTT; cdr3_aa: CASSSLPGQLEAFF
j_call: TRBJ2-7; clone_size: NA; v_call: TRBV7-2; d_call: NA; cdr3_nt: TGTGCCAGCAGCTTAGAGCCGGGGAGCTCCTACGAGCAGTACTTC; cdr3_aa: CASSLEPGSSYEQYF
j_call: TRBJ2-4; clone_size: NA; v_call: TRBV9; d_call: TRBD2; cdr3_nt: TGTGCCAGCAGCATAGGATGGACGAGCGGGGGAAACATTCAGTACTTC; cdr3_aa: CASSIGWTSGGNIQYF
j_call: TRBJ1-2; clone_size: NA; v_call: TRBV19; d_call: TRBD1; cdr3_nt: TGTGCCAGTAGTATTTTGAAGGACAGGGGGCATGGCTACACCTTC; cdr3_aa: CASSILKDRGHGYTF
j_call: TRBJ2-5; clone_size: NA; v_call: TRBV12-3/TRBV12-4; d_call: NA; cdr3_nt: TGTGCCAGCAGTTTAGCGGAGGAGACCCAGTACTTC; cdr3_aa: CASSLAEETQYF
j_call: TRBJ1-3; clone_size: NA; v_call: TRBV12-5; d_call: NA; cdr3_nt: TGTGCTAGTGGTTACGAATCCCGGGGAAACACCATATATTTT; cdr3_aa: CASGYESRGNTIYF
j_call: TRBJ1-5; clone_size: once; v_call: TRBV6-5; d_call: TRBD1; cdr3_nt: TGTGCCAGCAGAGGGGACAGGGTAAGCAATCAGCCCCAGCATTTT; cdr3_aa: CASRGDRVSNQPQHF
j_call: TRBJ2-1; clone_size: NA; v_call: TRBV10-3; d_call: TRBD2; cdr3_nt: TGTGCCATCAGTGGGCGGGGGTACAATGAGCAGTTCTTC; cdr3_aa: CAISGRGYNEQFF
j_call: TRBJ1-5; clone_size: NA; v_call: TRBV19; d_call: NA; cdr3_nt: TGTGCCACCCGACATTCCGGGACACTCAATCAGCCCCAGCATTTT; cdr3_aa: CATRHSGTLNQPQHF
j_call: TRBJ1-1; clone_size: once; v_call: TRBV23-1; d_call: TRBD1; cdr3_nt: TGCGCCAGCATTCCCGGGACAGGGGCAGGAACTGAAGCTTTCTTT; cdr3_aa: CASIPGTGAGTEAFF
j_call: TRBJ1-1; clone_size: NA; v_call: TRBV6-2/TRBV6-3; d_call: NA; cdr3_nt: TGTGCCAGCCGTTATTACCAGGTAACTGAAGCTTTCTTT; cdr3_aa: CASRYYQVTEAFF
j_call: TRBJ1-1; clone_size: NA; v_call: TRBV6-2/TRBV6-3; d_call: NA; cdr3_nt: TGTGCCAGCAGCTTACAGGGATATGTCACTGAAGCTTTCTTT; cdr3_aa: CASSLQGYVTEAFF
j_call: TRBJ1-4; clone_size: NA; v_call: TRBV4-3; d_call: TRBD1; cdr3_nt: TGCGCCAGCAGCCGGTCCCCCGGGACAGGGGATGAAAAACTGTTTTTT; cdr3_aa: CASSRSPGTGDEKLFF
j_call: TRBJ1-3; clone_size: NA; v_call: TRBV5-8; d_call: NA; cdr3_nt: TGTGCCAGCAGGGCAAACGGAAACACCATATATTTT; cdr3_aa: CASRANGNTIYF
j_call: TRBJ2-2; clone_size: few; v_call: TRBV19; d_call: TRBD1; cdr3_nt: TGTGCCAGTAGGACAACAGGGGTCAACACCGGGGAGCTGTTTTTT; cdr3_aa: CASRTTGVNTGELFF
j_call: TRBJ1-4; clone_size: NA; v_call: TRBV4-1; d_call: TRBD1; cdr3_nt: TGCGCCAGCAGCCTAGGGACAGGCACAACTAATGAAAAACTGTTTTTT; cdr3_aa: CASSLGTGTTNEKLFF
j_call: TRBJ1-5; clone_size: few; v_call: TRBV29-1; d_call: NA; cdr3_nt: TGCAGCGTCCAGGGTTCTGGTCAGCCCCAGCATTTT; cdr3_aa: CSVQGSGQPQHF
j_call: TRBJ2-1; clone_size: NA; v_call: TRBV3-1/TRBV3-2; d_call: TRBD2; cdr3_nt: TGTGCCAGCAGCCACCCTAGCGGGGCCTACAATGAGCAGTTCTTC; cdr3_aa: CASSHPSGAYNEQFF
j_call: TRBJ1-1; clone_size: NA; v_call: TRBV27; d_call: TRBD1; cdr3_nt: TGTGCCAGCAGTTTGGGGCAGGGGGCGGGCACTGAAGCTTTCTTT; cdr3_aa: CASSLGQGAGTEAFF
j_call: TRBJ2-1; clone_size: NA; v_call: TRBV11-2; d_call: NA; cdr3_nt: TGTGCCAGCAGCGCACTAGGCCAGTACAATGAGCAGTTCTTC; cdr3_aa: CASSALGQYNEQFF
j_call: TRBJ2-4; clone_size: NA; v_call: TRBV15; d_call: TRBD2; cdr3_nt: TGTGCCACCAGCGCTTTAGCCGGGGGGGGGCGAGCCAAAAACATTCAGTACTTC; cdr3_aa: CATSALAGGGRAKNIQYF
j_call: TRBJ2-3; clone_size: few; v_call: TRBV5-1; d_call: TRBD2; cdr3_nt: TGCGCCAGCAGCTTGGCCGCGACTAGCGGTATCACAGATACGCAGTATTTT; cdr3_aa: CASSLAATSGITDTQYF
j_call: TRBJ2-4; clone_size: NA; v_call: TRBV7-2; d_call: TRBD2; cdr3_nt: TGTGCCAGCAGCTTAGAGCCCTGGGAGGGTACAGCCAAAAACATTCAGTACTTC; cdr3_aa: CASSLEPWEGTAKNIQYF
j_call: TRBJ2-1; clone_size: NA; v_call: TRBV30; d_call: NA; cdr3_nt: TGTGCCTGGAGTAGAGGACTACGTCTCGGCCATGAGCAGTTCTTC; cdr3_aa: CAWSRGLRLGHEQFF
j_call: TRBJ2-5; clone_size: NA; v_call: TRBV7-3; d_call: NA; cdr3_nt: TGTGCCAGCAGCTCCGGGGGTCCGCAAGAGACCCAGTACTTC; cdr3_aa: CASSSGGPQETQYF
j_call: TRBJ1-2; clone_size: once; v_call: TRBV7-8; d_call: TRBD1; cdr3_nt: TGTGCCAGCAGCTCGACAGGGGCTGGGGTTTCTGGCTACACCTTC; cdr3_aa: CASSSTGAGVSGYTF
j_call: TRBJ2-5; clone_size: NA; v_call: TRBV3-1/TRBV3-2; d_call: NA; cdr3_nt: TGTGCCAGCAGCCAAGGACGAACTAGTTGGGAGGCCCAGTACTTC; cdr3_aa: CASSQGRTSWEAQYF
j_call: TRBJ1-4; clone_size: NA; v_call: TRBV7-9; d_call: NA; cdr3_nt: TGTGCCAGCGGCCCCCAGGGGTCAACTAATGAAAAACTGTTTTTT; cdr3_aa: CASGPQGSTNEKLFF
j_call: TRBJ2-2; clone_size: NA; v_call: TRBV30; d_call: TRBD2; cdr3_nt: TGTGCCTGGTCTCCTAGCGGGGGGAAGGGCGGGGAGCTGTTTTTT; cdr3_aa: CAWSPSGGKGGELFF
j_call: TRBJ1-5; clone_size: NA; v_call: TRBV15; d_call: NA; cdr3_nt: TGTGCCACCAGCAGAGTTCGGTTGGCGGCGACAGCACTCAATCAGCCCCAGCATTTT; cdr3_aa: CATSRVRLAATALNQPQHF
j_call: TRBJ1-1; clone_size: NA; v_call: TRBV6-2/TRBV6-3; d_call: TRBD1; cdr3_nt: TGTGCCAGCAGCGAAGGGGACGAACAGGGGGCCGACACTGAAGCTTTCTTT; cdr3_aa: CASSEGDEQGADTEAFF
j_call: TRBJ1-2; clone_size: NA; v_call: TRBV14; d_call: NA; cdr3_nt: TGTGCCAGCAGGCTAGAACGGGGTACCGGAGGTGGCTACACCTTC; cdr3_aa: CASRLERGTGGGYTF
j_call: TRBJ1-2; clone_size: NA; v_call: TRBV4-1; d_call: NA; cdr3_nt: TGCGCCAGCAGCCCGAACCCCGGGGGGTCAAACTATGGCTACACCTTC; cdr3_aa: CASSPNPGGSNYGYTF
j_call: TRBJ1-1; clone_size: NA; v_call: TRBV14; d_call: NA; cdr3_nt: TGTGCCAGCAGCCAACACTTATTTTCTGAAGCTTTCTTT; cdr3_aa: CASSQHLFSEAFF
j_call: TRBJ1-1; clone_size: few; v_call: TRBV23-1; d_call: NA; cdr3_nt: TGCGCCAGCAGTCAGACGCGGGGGGCGGTAGCCGCAGCCGCTTTCTTT; cdr3_aa: CASSQTRGAVAAAAFF
j_call: TRBJ1-6; clone_size: NA; v_call: TRBV4-1; d_call: TRBD1; cdr3_nt: TGCGCCAGCAGCCAGTTCGTTGGACAGGGTAATTCACCCCTCCACTTT; cdr3_aa: CASSQFVGQGNSPLHF
j_call: TRBJ2-7; clone_size: NA; v_call: TRBV7-8; d_call: NA; cdr3_nt: TGTGCCAGCAGCTTTAATACAGGGTTCCGGTTGGCTACCTACGAGCAGTACTTC; cdr3_aa: CASSFNTGFRLATYEQYF
j_call: TRBJ1-2; clone_size: NA; v_call: TRBV6-1; d_call: TRBD1; cdr3_nt: TGTGCCAGCAGTGAAAATATAATTCGGGGACAGAACTATGGCTACACCTTC; cdr3_aa: CASSENIIRGQNYGYTF
j_call: TRBJ2-3; clone_size: NA; v_call: TRBV5-4; d_call: TRBD2; cdr3_nt: TGTGCCAGCAGCCCTAGCGGGGACCTCCCAGATACGCAGTATTTT; cdr3_aa: CASSPSGDLPDTQYF
j_call: TRBJ2-1; clone_size: NA; v_call: TRBV3-1/TRBV3-2; d_call: NA; cdr3_nt: TGTGCCAGCAGTCGTAACAATGAGCAGTTCTTC; cdr3_aa: CASSRNNEQFF
j_call: TRBJ2-1; clone_size: NA; v_call: TRBV6-5; d_call: TRBD1; cdr3_nt: TGTGCCAGTAGGGGGACAGTAACAAATGAGCAGTTCTTC; cdr3_aa: CASRGTVTNEQFF
j_call: TRBJ2-1; clone_size: NA; v_call: TRBV6-5; d_call: TRBD1; cdr3_nt: TGTGCCAGCAGCCGGGGACAGGGTTACAATGAGCAGTTCTTC; cdr3_aa: CASSRGQGYNEQFF
j_call: TRBJ2-1; clone_size: NA; v_call: TRBV4-3; d_call: TRBD2; cdr3_nt: TGCGCCAGCAGCCAAGAGGCTAGCGGGGGCCCTCCGCATGAGCAGTTCTTC; cdr3_aa: CASSQEASGGPPHEQFF
j_call: TRBJ1-4; clone_size: NA; v_call: TRBV10-3; d_call: NA; cdr3_nt: TGTGCCACCTCAGCGGGGGGTCCTAATGAAAAACTGTTTTTT; cdr3_aa: CATSAGGPNEKLFF
j_call: TRBJ2-5; clone_size: NA; v_call: TRBV5-6; d_call: TRBD1; cdr3_nt: TGTGCCAGCAGAAGGGGGCTGGAGACCCAGTACTTC; cdr3_aa: CASRRGLETQYF
j_call: TRBJ2-5; clone_size: NA; v_call: TRBV13; d_call: TRBD2; cdr3_nt: TGTGCCAGCACGGCTAGCGGGGGCCTCCAAGAGACCCAGTACTTC; cdr3_aa: CASTASGGLQETQYF
j_call: TRBJ2-2; clone_size: NA; v_call: TRBV5-4; d_call: TRBD1; cdr3_nt: TGTGCCAGCAGCACACCGGGACAGCCTAACACCGGGGAGCTGTTTTTT; cdr3_aa: CASSTPGQPNTGELFF
j_call: TRBJ1-6; clone_size: once; v_call: TRBV12-3/TRBV12-4; d_call: NA; cdr3_nt: TGTGCCAGCAGTTTACTTAATTCACCCCTCCACTTT; cdr3_aa: CASSLLNSPLHF
j_call: TRBJ2-3; clone_size: NA; v_call: TRBV6-5; d_call: NA; cdr3_nt: TGTGCCAGCAGTTACTCGTCTAACACAGATACGCAGTATTTT; cdr3_aa: CASSYSSNTDTQYF
j_call: TRBJ2-3; clone_size: NA; v_call: TRBV2; d_call: TRBD1; cdr3_nt: TGTGCCAGCAGCTTAACAGGGGGCCAAGGTCAAGATACGCAGTATTTT; cdr3_aa: CASSLTGGQGQDTQYF
j_call: TRBJ1-3; clone_size: once; v_call: TRBV30; d_call: NA; cdr3_nt: TGTGCATCCGAAGAGGGACACTCTGGAAACACCATATATTTT; cdr3_aa: CASEEGHSGNTIYF